This T cell receptor (beta chain) was observed in a study of cytomegalovirus exposure and HLA in healthy donors. Study-wide background: About 200 million T cells yielded around 120 million unique TCR beta sequences in earlier analysis. General study findings and limits: When presence/absence was analysed, sequencing depth was taken to be roughly uniform across donors. Immune exposure information comprised only CMV serostatus.

A note on this clone: No antigen is known for it.

The germline V gene encodes CDR1 SNHLY and CDR2 FYNNEI. The ends lost 5 bases at V and 0 bases at J; junction bases unmatched: 3. CDR3 length: 15 residues. This PCR relied on a set of 60 Vbeta primers and 13 Jbeta primers. TCRdb keeps only in-frame clones here, not all; method: immunoSEQ multiplex PCR. The profile shows approximately 130,000 clones, about 61% of them singletons. This rearrangement joins TRBV2 to TRBJ1-5; 8 nucleotides align to TRBD1. Sequencing was carried out using PBMCs. The clonotype comes from a woman between 35 and 50 years old in good health and CMV-seronegative. CDR3 sequence: CASSPRGLSNQPQHF. The DNA for the CDR3 is TGTGCCAGCAGTCCCAGGGGGCTTAGCAATCAGCCCCAGCATTTT. The complete variable domain, with remaining parts taken from reference TRBV2 and TRBJ1-5, reads EPEVTQTPSHQVTQMGQEVILRCVPISNHLYFYWYRQILGQKVEFLVSFYNNEISEKSEIFDDQFSVERPDGSNFTLKIRSTKLEDSAMYFCASSPRGLSNQPQHFGDGTRLSIL.